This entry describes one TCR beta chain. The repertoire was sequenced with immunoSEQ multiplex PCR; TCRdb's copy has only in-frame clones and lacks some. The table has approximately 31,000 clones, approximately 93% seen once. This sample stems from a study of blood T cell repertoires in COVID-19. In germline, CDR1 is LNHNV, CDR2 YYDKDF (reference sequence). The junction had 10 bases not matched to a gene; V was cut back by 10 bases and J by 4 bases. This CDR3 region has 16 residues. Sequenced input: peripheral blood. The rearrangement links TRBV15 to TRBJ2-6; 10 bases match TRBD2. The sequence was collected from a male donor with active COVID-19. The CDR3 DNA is TGTGCCAAACTAGCGGGGACGCCTTGGGGGGCCAACGTCCTGACTTTC. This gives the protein CAKLAGTPWGANVLTF.